These 30 T cell receptor beta chains originate from one sample sequenced in a study of CD4+ T cells in melanoma (dated by TCRdb to between 2022 and 2023). Libraries were built with the immunoSEQ multiplex PCR assay. Entries here come from immuneACCESS through TCRdb and include only in-frame sequences with V and J called. Some clones fail to appear in such tables; in the studies checked, an unresolved V gene covers under half of the shortfall, and the cause of the remainder is unknown. A total of some 150,000 clones appear in this sample, about 93% of them only once. Jointly, the top ten make up 1.5% to 1.9% of the sample. The receptors derive from a human donor with melanoma.

A single count supports this clone. The chain uses TRBV25-1 and TRBJ1-2; perhaps TRBD1 as D (5 bases). Germline CDR1 MGHDK, CDR2 SYGVNS. CDR3 length: 17 amino acids. With 2 bases removed from V and 4 bases from J, the gap between germline ends came to 20 bases. The CDR3 DNA reads as TGTGCCAGCAGTGAACGGGGGGAGGGTTCCGCTCTCTATGGCTACACCTTC. Its translation: CASSERGEGSALYGYTF.

DNA for the CDR3: TGTGCCAGCAGCGTATCTAGCCAGCTTAATGAAAAACTGTTTTTT. The encoded protein is CASSVSSQLNEKLFF. This rearrangement joins TRBV9 to TRBJ1-4; D gene uncertain. Trimming left V 1 base short and J 4 bases short, with 11 bases between. This CDR3 region has 15 residues. Looked up from germline, CDR1 is SGDLS and CDR2 is YYNGEE.

The chain employs TRBV6-5 and TRBJ2-7, with a weak D call TRBD2 (6 bases). The germline gives CDR1 MNHEY, CDR2 SVGAGI. The V gene lost 5 bases and the J gene lost 3 bases, with 17 bases spanning the gap. This CDR3 has 15 amino acids. The DNA of the CDR3 is TGTGCCAGCAGTCGCAGGGACTCCCCCAGCTACGAGCAGTACTTC. It translates to CASSRRDSPSYEQYF.

The chain carries TRBV2 and TRBJ2-5; TRBD2 aligns across 7 bases. V gave up 9 bases and J gave up 1 base; unmatched junction bases: 5. Germline values: CDR1 SNHLY, CDR2 FYNNEI. The CDR3 length is 13 residues. The CDR3 DNA sequence: TGTGCCAGTGGGGGACTACTCCAAGAGACCCAGTACTTC. Amino acid sequence: CASGGLLQETQYF.

J is TRBJ2-3 and V is TRBV7-9; D is perhaps TRBD2 (6 bases). The CDR3 sequence is 17 residues long. Trimming stripped 3 bases from V and 4 bases from J, with 20 bases between. Germline lookup yields CDR1 SEHNR and CDR2 FQNEAQ (reference sequence). Here the CDR3 reads CASSFRGPGVRADTQYF. The CDR3 nucleotides read TGTGCCAGCAGCTTTAGGGGTCCGGGAGTGCGTGCAGATACGCAGTATTTT.

A single count supports this clone. The chain is built from TRBV7-2 and TRBJ1-1, with a tentative D call TRBD1 (5 bases). Between the trimmed V and J ends, which lost 1 base and 11 bases, there was a span of 17 bases. The CDR3 has 14 residues. Germline CDR1 is SGHTA and CDR2 is FQGNSA. CDR3 sequence (DNA): TGTGCCAGCAGCTTAGTACGGGGCCGAGAGGGCGCTTTCTTT. This codes for CASSLVRGREGAFF.

The chain links TRBV5-1 to TRBJ1-1, with 8 bases fitting TRBD1. Trimming removed 0 bases from V and 6 bases from J; junction bases left unmatched: 7. The CDR3 extends over 15 amino acids. Germline CDR1 and CDR2: SGHRS and YFSETQ. The CDR3 protein is CASSLGPGGDSEAFF. The CDR3 coding sequence is TGCGCCAGCAGCTTGGGGCCAGGGGGCGATTCTGAAGCTTTCTTT.

V and J are TRBV19 and TRBJ1-2, with D perhaps matching TRBD1 (6 bases). CDR3 length equals 14 residues. In germline, CDR1 is LNHDA, CDR2 SQIVND (reference sequence). V lost 3 bases and J lost 4, with 12 bases in between. CDR3 residues: CASSIQGQSYGYTF. In DNA, the CDR3 is TGTGCCAGTAGTATTCAAGGACAGAGCTATGGCTACACCTTC.

V gene TRBV5-4 combines with J gene TRBJ1-4; D is possibly TRBD1 (6 bases). Trimming stripped 0 bases from V and 7 bases from J, with 7 bases between. The CDR3 sequence is 13 residues long. The V gene's germline CDR1 is SGHNT and CDR2 YYREEE (reference sequence). The CDR3 DNA sequence: TGTGCCAGCAGCTTGGGCAGGGGTGAAAAACTGTTTTTT. This translates into CASSLGRGEKLFF.

The genes are TRBV4-1 and TRBJ1-5; possible D gene TRBD1, 5 bases. V lost 1 base and J 6 bases, leaving 13 bases between the germline ends. This CDR3 spans 15 amino acids. Looked up from germline, CDR1 is MGHRA and CDR2 is YSYEKL. This CDR3 reads CASSQVSRAAQPQHF. The CDR3 region has the DNA TGCGCCAGCAGCCAAGTAAGCAGGGCGGCTCAGCCCCAGCATTTT.

This clone appeared a single time. The rearrangement links TRBV2 to TRBJ2-1, with a weak D call TRBD2 (7 bases). CDR1 and CDR2 from the germline V gene are SNHLY and FYNNEI. The germline V and J ends were trimmed by 4 bases and 0 bases, with 16 bases remaining between them. CDR3 length equals 17 residues. CDR3 sequence: CASSGFGGGGSYNEQFF. The CDR3 DNA reads as TGTGCCAGCAGTGGCTTTGGGGGCGGGGGCTCCTACAATGAGCAGTTCTTC.

The rearrangement links TRBV19 to TRBJ2-3; the match to TRBD1 covers 9 bases. CDR1 is LNHDA and CDR2 is SQIVND in the germline V gene (reference sequence). CDR3 length: 15 residues. With 8 bases clipped from V and 5 bases from J, the junction kept 11 bases outside the gene matches. The CDR3 sequence is CASGPRDRAKDTQYF. The CDR3 nucleotides read TGTGCCAGTGGCCCCCGGGACAGGGCGAAAGATACGCAGTATTTT.

The chain links TRBV7-8 to TRBJ2-7; perhaps D is TRBD1 or TRBD2 (5 bases each). Germline V gene lookup returns CDR1 SGHVS and CDR2 FQNEAQ. V was pared by 5 bases and J by 4 bases, with 12 bases between. The CDR3 length is 13 residues. The CDR3 nucleotides read TGTGCCAGCAGCGCCGGGACCTTATACGAGCAGTACTTC. Its protein product is CASSAGTLYEQYF.

This clone has only one observation. V is TRBV6-5 and J is TRBJ1-4; D unclear. The CDR3 contains 13 residues. V was shortened by 4 bases and J by 8 bases, with 11 bases between the two germline ends. Germline V gene data show CDR1 as MNHEY and CDR2 as SVGAGI. The CDR3 DNA sequence: TGTGCCAGCAGTTCTAGGGAACGGGAAAAACTGTTTTTT. It encodes CASSSREREKLFF.

The chain has TRBV6-5 and TRBJ1-2; 7 bases are a match to TRBD1. This CDR3 contains 14 residues. The germline V gene has CDR1 MNHEY and CDR2 SVGAGI. V dropped 6 bases and J dropped 3; count of bases not matched to a gene: 7. CDR3 amino acids: CASSYAGTDYGYTF. The CDR3 coding sequence is TGTGCCAGCAGCTATGCCGGGACAGACTATGGCTACACCTTC.

V gene TRBV7-2 combines with J gene TRBJ1-4; the D gene is possibly TRBD1 (6 bases). This CDR3 is 16 amino acids long. The V and J ends lost 6 bases and 6 bases respectively, with 20 bases between them. Germline assignment: CDR1 SGHTA and CDR2 FQGNSA. The CDR3 coding sequence is TGTGCCAGCAGTTTGGAGGGGGTATCAACCTATGAAAAACTGTTTTTT. This translates into CASSLEGVSTYEKLFF.

This rearrangement joins TRBV20-1 to TRBJ2-3; TRBD2 is a possible D gene (6 bases). The germline V gene has CDR1 DFQATT and CDR2 SNEGSKA (reference sequence). The CDR3 is made up of 11 amino acids. CDR3 nucleotide sequence: TGCAGCGGAGGGGCCACAGATACGCAGTATTTT. It yields the protein CSGGATDTQYF.

This chain uses TRBV20-1 with TRBJ2-4, with D possibly matching TRBD2 (5 bases). From germline, CDR1 is DFQATT and CDR2 SNEGSKA (reference sequence). V was trimmed by 2 bases and J by 13 bases, leaving 12 bases between them. The CDR3 length is 11 residues. CDR3 region: CSARYAGAQYF. CDR3 DNA sequence: TGCAGTGCTAGATATGCGGGTGCCCAGTACTTC.

The chain is built from TRBV6-5 and TRBJ2-2; 8 bases agree with TRBD2. Germline CDR1 MNHEY, CDR2 SVGAGI. This CDR3 comprises 15 residues. V lost 6 bases, J lost 0 bases, and 3 bases stayed unmatched. The CDR3 reads CASRREASNTGELFF. In DNA, the CDR3 is TGTGCCAGCAGGCGGGAGGCCTCGAACACCGGGGAGCTGTTTTTT.

The chain is built from TRBV2 and TRBJ2-7; the D gene is possibly TRBD1 (6 bases). V was clipped by 5 bases and J by 1 base, with 12 bases between them. Germline-derived CDR1 and CDR2 are SNHLY and FYNNEI. CDR3 length equals 14 residues. DNA of the CDR3: TGTGCCAGCAGTCGGGTGACAGGTTCCTACGAGCAGTACTTC. It yields the protein CASSRVTGSYEQYF.

The CDR3 is CASSPSGVEQYF. CDR3 nucleotides: TGTGCCAGCAGCCCCTCGGGGGTCGAGCAGTACTTC. The chain joins TRBV27 to TRBJ2-7; D might be TRBD2 (6 bases). The CDR3 runs to 12 residues. Germline loops: CDR1 MNHEY, CDR2 SMNVEV (reference sequence). Trimming took off 6 bases at V and 6 bases at J, with 12 bases between the two ends.

This rearrangement joins TRBV5-6 to TRBJ1-1; D might be TRBD1 (5 bases). The ends were cut back, 4 bases at V and 0 bases at J, with 22 bases in the middle. The germline V gene encodes CDR1 SGHDT and CDR2 YYEEEE. The CDR3 is 18 residues long. CDR3 nucleotides: TGTGCCAGCAGCCTTCGAACCCCGGGACGGACGATGAACACTGAAGCTTTCTTT. The encoded protein is CASSLRTPGRTMNTEAFF. The full variable domain, in which reference TRBV5-6 and TRBJ1-1 provide the parts outside the CDR3, is DAGVTQSPTHLIKTRGQQVTLRCSPKSGHDTVSWYQQALGQGPQFIFQYYEEEERQRGNFPDRFSGHQFPNYSSELNVNALLLGDSALYLCASSLRTPGRTMNTEAFFGQGTRLTVV.

The V gene is TRBV5-6, the J gene TRBJ1-3; no firm D call. The CDR3 is 17 amino acids. Per germline, CDR1 SGHDT and CDR2 YYEEEE. The V end lost 1 base, the J end lost 0 bases, and 14 bases lay between the germline ends. This CDR3 reads CASSLLPDGSSGNTIYF. For the CDR3, the DNA is TGTGCCAGCAGCTTGTTGCCGGACGGGAGCTCTGGAAACACCATATATTTT.

This chain uses TRBV6-1 with TRBJ1-3; D is undetermined. Trimming took off 0 bases at V and 7 bases at J, with 16 bases between the two ends. Germline-derived CDR1 and CDR2 are MNHNS and SASEGT. The CDR3 covers 16 residues. The CDR3 sequence is CASSEAAPARWNTIYF. Here the CDR3 DNA reads TGTGCCAGCAGTGAAGCCGCCCCCGCCCGGTGGAACACCATATATTTT.

The gene calls are TRBV5-1 and TRBJ2-5; 7 positions agree with TRBD2. This CDR3 contains 13 residues. V lost 4 bases to trimming and J lost 5 bases; unmatched junction nucleotides: 5. The germline gives CDR1 SGHRS, CDR2 YFSETQ. In DNA, the CDR3 is TGCGCCAGCAGCGCGGGACTAAGGGAGACCCAGTACTTC. As protein: CASSAGLRETQYF.

As for this clone: This likely stems from a read error, as it lies one base from a far larger clone. The chain couples TRBV14 to TRBJ1-1; D is undetermined. The CDR3 is 12 amino acids. Germline CDR1 and CDR2: SGHDN and FVKESK. Trimming removed 1 base at V and 0 bases at J, with 0 bases between. CDR3 nucleotide sequence: TGTGCCAGCAGCCAAGTGAACACTGAAGCTTTCTTT. Translating it yields CASSQVNTEAFF.

This chain links TRBV21-1 with TRBJ1-5. TRBV21-1 is described as a pseudogene. This CDR3 is 18 amino acids long. In nucleotides, the CDR3 is TGTGCCAGATCGGACGGGGTCGGGTTTGGTCATAGCAATCAGCCCCAGCATTTT. As protein: CARSDGVGFGHSNQPQHF.

The rearrangement links TRBV6-1 to TRBJ1-6; D gene ambiguous. This CDR3 region has 14 residues. The germline V gene encodes CDR1 MNHNS and CDR2 SASEGT. Trimming took 1 base from V and 4 from J, leaving 5 bases between them. The CDR3 DNA sequence: TGTGCCAGCAGTGAAGGGCAGTATAATTCACCCCTCCACTTT. Translation: CASSEGQYNSPLHF.

Concerning this clone itself: Other nucleotide sequences in the sample specify the same CDR3. The chain recombines TRBV5-1 with TRBJ1-1; maybe TRBD1 (5 bases). The CDR3 runs to 14 residues. Germline V lookup: CDR1 SGHRS, CDR2 YFSETQ. Deletions cut 1 base from V and 0 bases from J, with 7 bases between. The CDR3 spells CASSLQGMNTEAFF. In DNA, the CDR3 is TGCGCCAGCAGCTTGCAGGGAATGAACACTGAAGCTTTCTTT.

The chain carries TRBV30 and TRBJ2-1, with TRBD2 matching over 8 bases. J gave up 7 bases and V 2 bases, and 7 bases lay outside the gene matches. The CDR3 runs to 14 residues. Germline CDR1 GTSNPN, CDR2 SVGIG (reference sequence). CDR3 sequence reads: CAWSKIAGFNEQFF. The CDR3 DNA sequence: TGTGCCTGGAGTAAGATAGCGGGATTTAATGAGCAGTTCTTC.